Sequencing of this T cell receptor (beta chain) was carried out in a study of T-cell reconstitution after alpha-beta-depleted transplantation in children. Overall study results and limits: The high TCRbeta diversity at day 60 in some patients came from surviving recipient T cells and thymic progenitors.

V lost 3 bases and J lost 1, with 16 bases in between. Germline CDR1 reads MNHEY; CDR2 reads SMNVEV (reference sequence). The CDR3 has 16 amino acids. Points on this clonotype: The target antigen is unknown.

Unique molecular identifiers were incorporated into the prepared TCRbeta library. From the PCR reads, TCRdb called clonotypes with MiXCR, one entry per CDR3 protein. The sample contains more than 300,000 distinct CDR3 sequences, 15% to 20% of which appear only once. The TCR originated in a male patient between 2 and 9 years old who had a stem cell transplant for acute lymphoblastic leukemia, so the T cells may come from the graft donor. This sample comprised PBMCs, mostly from graft donor cells, obtained 360 days after TCRalphabeta/CD19-depleted stem cell transplant. This chain links TRBV27 with TRBJ2-7; D possibly uses TRBD1 or TRBD2 (6 bases each). The CDR3 nucleotides read TGTGCCAGCAGTTTTTCGGGGGCAGGGGCTTCCTACGAGCAGTACTTC. Translation gives CASSFSGAGASYEQYF.